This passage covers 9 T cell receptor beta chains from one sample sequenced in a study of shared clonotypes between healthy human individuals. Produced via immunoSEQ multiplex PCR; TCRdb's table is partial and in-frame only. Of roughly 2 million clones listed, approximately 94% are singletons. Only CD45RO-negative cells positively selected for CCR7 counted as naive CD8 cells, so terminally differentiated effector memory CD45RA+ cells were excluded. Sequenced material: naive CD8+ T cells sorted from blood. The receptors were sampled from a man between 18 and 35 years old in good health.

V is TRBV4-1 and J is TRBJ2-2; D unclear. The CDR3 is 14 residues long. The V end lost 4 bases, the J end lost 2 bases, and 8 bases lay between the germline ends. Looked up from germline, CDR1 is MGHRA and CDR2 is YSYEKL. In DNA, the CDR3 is TGCGCCAGCAGCCTCGACTTCAACACCGGGGAGCTGTTTTTT. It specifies CASSLDFNTGELFF.

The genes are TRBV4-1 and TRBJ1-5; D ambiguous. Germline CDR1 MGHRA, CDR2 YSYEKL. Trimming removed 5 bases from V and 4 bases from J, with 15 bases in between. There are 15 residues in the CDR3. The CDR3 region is CASSLGWAGNQPQHF. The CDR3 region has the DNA TGCGCCAGCAGCTTGGGGTGGGCGGGAAATCAGCCCCAGCATTTT.

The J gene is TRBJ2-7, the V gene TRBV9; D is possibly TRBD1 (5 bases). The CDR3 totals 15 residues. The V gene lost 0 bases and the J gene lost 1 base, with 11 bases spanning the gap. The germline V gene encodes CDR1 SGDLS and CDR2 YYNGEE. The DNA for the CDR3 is TGTGCCAGCAGCGTAGGGGGCGGAAAGTCCTACGAGCAGTACTTC. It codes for CASSVGGGKSYEQYF.

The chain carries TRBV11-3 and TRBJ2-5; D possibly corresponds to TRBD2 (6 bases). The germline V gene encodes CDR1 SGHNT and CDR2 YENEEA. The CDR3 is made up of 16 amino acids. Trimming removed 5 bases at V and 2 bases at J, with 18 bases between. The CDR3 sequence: CASSPRDGSTQETQYF. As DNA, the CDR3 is TGTGCCAGCAGCCCGCGGGACGGATCAACACAAGAGACCCAGTACTTC.

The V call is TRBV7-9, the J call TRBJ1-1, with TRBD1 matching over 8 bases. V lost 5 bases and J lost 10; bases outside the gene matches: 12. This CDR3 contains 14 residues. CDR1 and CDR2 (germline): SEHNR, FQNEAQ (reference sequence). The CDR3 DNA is TGTGCCAGCAGCGACGGGACAGGAGGAATCGTAGCTTTCTTT. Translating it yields CASSDGTGGIVAFF.

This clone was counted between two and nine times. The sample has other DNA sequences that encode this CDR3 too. CDR3 sequence: CASSPLAGGAYEQYF. Written as DNA, the CDR3 is TGCGCCAGCAGCCCGCTAGCGGGGGGAGCCTACGAGCAGTACTTC. The V call is TRBV4-1, the J call TRBJ2-7; 11 bases agree with TRBD2. The CDR3 spans 15 residues. CDR1 and CDR2 from the germline V gene are MGHRA and YSYEKL. V lost 4 bases to trimming and J lost 2 bases; unmatched junction nucleotides: 4.

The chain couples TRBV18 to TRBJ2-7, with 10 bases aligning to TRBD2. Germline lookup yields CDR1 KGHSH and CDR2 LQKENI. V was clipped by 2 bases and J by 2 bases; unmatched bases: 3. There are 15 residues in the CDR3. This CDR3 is CASSPVAGGTYEQYF. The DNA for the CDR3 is TGTGCCAGCTCACCAGTAGCGGGGGGAACCTACGAGCAGTACTTC.

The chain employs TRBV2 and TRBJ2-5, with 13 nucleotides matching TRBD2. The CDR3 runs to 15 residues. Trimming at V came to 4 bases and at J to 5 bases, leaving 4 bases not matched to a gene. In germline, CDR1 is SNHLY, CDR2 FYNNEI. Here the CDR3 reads CASSGTSGSWETQYF. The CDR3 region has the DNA TGTGCCAGCAGTGGGACTAGCGGGAGTTGGGAGACCCAGTACTTC.

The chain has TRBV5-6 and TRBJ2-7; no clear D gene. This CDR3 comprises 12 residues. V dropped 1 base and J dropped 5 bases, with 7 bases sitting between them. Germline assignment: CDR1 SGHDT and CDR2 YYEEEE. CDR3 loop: CASSLFTDEQYF. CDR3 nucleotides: TGTGCCAGCAGCTTGTTTACGGACGAGCAGTACTTC. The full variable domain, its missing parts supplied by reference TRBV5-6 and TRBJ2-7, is DAGVTQSPTHLIKTRGQQVTLRCSPKSGHDTVSWYQQALGQGPQFIFQYYEEEERQRGNFPDRFSGHQFPNYSSELNVNALLLGDSALYLCASSLFTDEQYFGPGTRLTVT.